One and the same sample provided the 21 T cell receptor beta chains below, sequenced in a study of blood T cells in healthy people across ages. A sample-barcoded 5' primer and a J-beta primer mix were used in a second PCR of roughly 6 to 11 cycles. TCRdb fed the 5' RACE reads into MiXCR, producing one record per CDR3 protein. The repertoire holds about 930,000 distinct CDR3 sequences, with 25% to 35% as singletons. The same data also went into a second study, on T cells of mothers and their children.

The sample comprised blood. The receptor set was obtained from a woman aged 40 to 50 in good health.

This clonotype was seen repeatedly, ten times or more. The chain couples TRBV7-8 to TRBJ2-1; TRBD1 matches at 10 bases. The CDR3 loop spans 16 amino acids. J was trimmed by 5 bases and V by 1 base; bases with no gene match: 5. Germline assignment: CDR1 SGHVS and CDR2 FQNEAQ. This CDR3 reads CASSLGRGQGNNEQFF. The DNA of the CDR3 is TGTGCCAGCAGCTTAGGAAGGGGACAGGGGAACAATGAGCAGTTCTTC. The whole variable domain, remainder taken from reference TRBV7-8 and TRBJ2-1, is GAGVSQSPRYKVAKRGQDVALRCDPISGHVSLFWYQQALGQGPEFLTYFQNEAQLDKSGLPSDRFFAERPEGSVSTLKIQRTQQEDSAVYLCASSLGRGQGNNEQFFGPGTRLTVL.

This clonotype appeared a few times. CDR3 in amino acids: CASREGTANYGYTF. The CDR3 region has the DNA TGCGCCAGCAGGGAAGGGACAGCGAACTATGGCTACACCTTC. This chain connects TRBV5-1 to TRBJ1-2; 7 bases are shared with TRBD1. Germline CDR1 reads SGHRS; CDR2 reads YFSETQ. The V segment lost 5 bases and the J segment 2 bases; nucleotides outside the gene matches: 6. The CDR3 length is 14 residues.

The chain carries TRBV4-3 and TRBJ1-1, with D hard to call. CDR3 length: 13 residues. Germline assignment: CDR1 LGHNA and CDR2 YSLEER. Trimming stripped 6 bases from V and 0 bases from J, with 8 bases between. This CDR3 reads CASSPFLNTEAFF. Here the CDR3 DNA reads TGCGCCAGCAGTCCCTTCTTGAACACTGAAGCTTTCTTT.

J is TRBJ1-2 and V is TRBV7-9; D is ambiguous. The CDR3 extends over 13 amino acids. V lost 3 bases to trimming and J lost 5 bases, with 10 bases between them. From germline, CDR1 is SEHNR and CDR2 FQNEAQ (reference sequence). The CDR3 loop reads CASSLTQKYGYTF. DNA of the CDR3: TGTGCCAGCAGCTTGACACAGAAGTATGGCTACACCTTC. The full variable domain, with the rest looked up from reference TRBV7-9 and TRBJ1-2, is DTGVSQNPRHKITKRGQNVTFRCDPISEHNRLYWYRQTLGQGPEFLTYFQNEAQLEKSRLLSDRFSAERPKGSFSTLEIQRTEQGDSAMYLCASSLTQKYGYTFGSGTRLTVV.

This clonotype came up a few times. The rearrangement links TRBV20-1 to TRBJ1-2; 8 bases fit TRBD1. Germline V CDR1 and CDR2: DFQATT, SNEGSKA (reference sequence). The ends lost 2 bases at V and 8 bases at J; junction bases unmatched: 10. This CDR3 region has 14 residues. CDR3 nucleotide sequence: TGCAGTGCTAGAACCAACACAGGGGGTGGGGGCTACACCTTC. As protein: CSARTNTGGGGYTF.

J is TRBJ1-1 and V is TRBV28; D not resolved. V dropped 6 bases and J dropped 9 bases, with 14 bases sitting between them. The CDR3 is 12 residues long. CDR1 is MDHEN and CDR2 is SYDVKM in the germline V gene. Here the CDR3 DNA reads TGTGCCAGCAGCCGAGGGAGTTTTAAAGCTTTCTTT. Residues: CASSRGSFKAFF.

V is TRBV19 and J is TRBJ2-1; 7 positions agree with TRBD2. This CDR3 has 13 amino acids. V lost 6 bases and J lost 6; bases outside the gene matches: 5. CDR1 is LNHDA, CDR2 SQIVND, per germline (reference sequence). CDR3 loop: CASRTTGGNEQFF. DNA for the CDR3: TGTGCCAGTAGAACAACGGGGGGCAATGAGCAGTTCTTC.

V and J are TRBV11-2 and TRBJ1-2; the D gene is possibly TRBD1 (5 bases). V dropped 2 bases and J dropped 4 bases, with 14 bases sitting between them. The CDR3 spans 15 residues. Germline CDR1 SGHAT, CDR2 FQNNGV. CDR3 residues: CASSLIPGPSYGYTF. CDR3 in DNA: TGTGCCAGCAGCTTAATTCCGGGGCCCTCCTATGGCTACACCTTC.

The chain employs TRBV7-2 and TRBJ1-2, with 9 bases fitting TRBD1. Germline CDR1 and CDR2: SGHTA and FQGNSA. V lost 1 base and J lost 5; bases outside the gene matches: 11. The CDR3 loop spans 17 amino acids. In DNA form, the CDR3 reads TGTGCCAGCAGCTTAGTGGGACAGGGAGGTAGACTATATGGCTACACCTTC. Translated, it gives CASSLVGQGGRLYGYTF.

This clonotype was counted only a few times. The chain links TRBV29-1 to TRBJ2-1; unclear D gene. V was clipped by 4 bases and J by 4 bases, with 5 bases between them. Germline V gene lookup returns CDR1 SQVTM and CDR2 ANQGSEA. The length of the CDR3 is 11 residues. CDR3 residues: CSVASYNEQFF. In nucleotides, the CDR3 is TGCAGCGTTGCCTCATACAATGAGCAGTTCTTC.

The chain has TRBV5-1 and TRBJ2-1; TRBD1 agrees at 8 bases. The CDR3 runs to 16 residues. Per the germline V gene, CDR1 is SGHRS and CDR2 is YFSETQ. The trim removed 4 bases at V and 7 bases at J, leaving 13 bases unmatched. DNA for the CDR3: TGCGCCAGCAGCCCCCTGGAGACAGGGGTCTGGAATGAGCAGTTCTTC. Translating gives CASSPLETGVWNEQFF. The variable domain in full, with the rest retrieved from reference TRBV5-1 and TRBJ2-1, is KAGVTQTPRYLIKTRGQQVTLSCSPISGHRSVSWYQQTPGQGLQFLFEYFSETQRNKGNFPGRFSGRQFSNSRSEMNVSTLELGDSALYLCASSPLETGVWNEQFFGPGTRLTVL.

The rearrangement uses TRBV5-1 and TRBJ2-3; the match to TRBD2 covers 7 bases. Germline CDR1 is SGHRS and CDR2 is YFSETQ. V shed 0 bases, J shed 2 bases, and the junction held 3 bases outside the gene matches. The CDR3 consists of 15 residues. In DNA, the CDR3 is TGCGCCAGCAGCTTGGGGGCGGGGGTCACAGATACGCAGTATTTT. Translation gives CASSLGAGVTDTQYF.

The genes are TRBV27 and TRBJ1-1; the D is unclear. The CDR3 extends over 14 amino acids. In germline, CDR1 is MNHEY, CDR2 SMNVEV (reference sequence). The germline V and J ends were trimmed by 2 bases and 1 base, with 8 bases remaining between them. The CDR3 protein is CASSLGWSNTEAFF. The CDR3 DNA reads TGTGCCAGCAGTTTAGGGTGGTCGAACACTGAAGCTTTCTTT.

To note about this clonotype: This may come from a read error, since a much larger clone is one base off. The chain employs TRBV29-1 and TRBJ2-3; D gene uncertain. The length of the CDR3 is 14 residues. CDR1 and CDR2 (germline): SQVTM, ANQGSEA. Deletions cut 7 bases from V and 2 bases from J, with 16 bases between. The CDR3 coding sequence is TGCAGCGCTGATTTGTACCTCCACACAGATACGCAGTATTTT. It translates to CSADLYLHTDTQYF.

The DNA of the CDR3 is TGCAGTGCGTTGGCGGGATCATTTAATGAAAAACTGTTTTTT. Translating gives CSALAGSFNEKLFF. The chain has TRBV20-1 and TRBJ1-4; D uncertain. This CDR3 comprises 14 residues. With 6 bases removed from V and 4 bases from J, the gap between germline ends came to 15 bases. CDR1 and CDR2 from the germline V gene are DFQATT and SNEGSKA (reference sequence).

This clonotype was counted at least ten times. This chain links TRBV6-5 with TRBJ2-7; 13 bases align to TRBD2. The trim removed 4 bases at V and 3 bases at J, leaving 6 bases unmatched. The CDR3 loop spans 16 amino acids. Germline lookup yields CDR1 MNHEY and CDR2 SVGAGI. CDR3 in DNA: TGTGCCAGCAGTTGGGGACTAGCGGGGAATTTCTACGAGCAGTACTTC. It specifies CASSWGLAGNFYEQYF.

The J gene is TRBJ2-5, the V gene TRBV20-1; D is possibly TRBD1 (7 bases). The V end lost 6 bases, the J end lost 5 bases, and 22 bases lay between the germline ends. The germline V gene encodes CDR1 DFQATT and CDR2 SNEGSKA (reference sequence). The CDR3 is 15 amino acids. The CDR3 is CSAPKDRLRGETQYF. CDR3 DNA sequence: TGCAGTGCCCCCAAGGACAGGTTACGGGGGGAGACCCAGTACTTC.

This clonotype appeared a few times. The V gene is TRBV2, the J gene TRBJ1-2; a weak D match, TRBD1 (6 bases). Germline lookup yields CDR1 SNHLY and CDR2 FYNNEI. V lost 5 bases and J lost 6, with 19 bases in between. The CDR3 is made up of 15 amino acids. The CDR3 DNA sequence: TGTGCCAGCAGTTACACTACGGGGGCTCGGAATGGCTACACCTTC. Protein: CASSYTTGARNGYTF.

V usage is TRBV5-1 and J usage is TRBJ2-5; tentative D call: TRBD1 (5 bases). Trimming left V 4 bases short and J 1 base short, with 17 bases between. The CDR3 runs 16 residues. Germline V gene data show CDR1 as SGHRS and CDR2 as YFSETQ. CDR3 protein: CASSPVPQGTQETQYF. CDR3 DNA sequence: TGCGCCAGCAGCCCAGTACCTCAGGGCACCCAAGAGACCCAGTACTTC.

This clonotype was picked up a small number of times. V is TRBV5-1 and J is TRBJ1-2; D is unresolved. V gave up 3 bases and J gave up 0 bases, with 6 bases separating them. The CDR3 loop spans 13 amino acids. The germline gives CDR1 SGHRS, CDR2 YFSETQ. Here the CDR3 DNA reads TGCGCCAGCAGCTCCATAGCTAACTATGGCTACACCTTC. Its protein product is CASSSIANYGYTF.

This clonotype has only a few counts. The rearrangement joins TRBV27 to TRBJ1-1; D remains unclear. CDR1 and CDR2 (germline): MNHEY, SMNVEV (reference sequence). Trimming shortened V by 6 bases and J by 0 bases, and 11 bases separated the two germline ends. The CDR3 length is 14 residues. In DNA, the CDR3 is TGTGCCAGCAGAACTCCGAATCTGAACACTGAAGCTTTCTTT. Residues: CASRTPNLNTEAFF.